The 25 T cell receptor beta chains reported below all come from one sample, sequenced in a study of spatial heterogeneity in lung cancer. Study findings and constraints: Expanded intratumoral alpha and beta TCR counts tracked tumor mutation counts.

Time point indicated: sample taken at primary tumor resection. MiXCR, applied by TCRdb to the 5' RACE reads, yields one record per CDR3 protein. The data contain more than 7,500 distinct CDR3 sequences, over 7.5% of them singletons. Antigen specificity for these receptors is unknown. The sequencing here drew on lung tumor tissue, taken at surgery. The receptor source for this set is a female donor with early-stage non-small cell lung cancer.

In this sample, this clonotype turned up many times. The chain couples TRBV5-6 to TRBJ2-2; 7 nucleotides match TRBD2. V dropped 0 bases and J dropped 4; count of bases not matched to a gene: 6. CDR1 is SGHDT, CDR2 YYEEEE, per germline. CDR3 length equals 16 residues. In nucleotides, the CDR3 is TGTGCCAGCAGCTTGGGTCTAGCGGAGAGCACCGGGGAGCTGTTTTTT. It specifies CASSLGLAESTGELFF.

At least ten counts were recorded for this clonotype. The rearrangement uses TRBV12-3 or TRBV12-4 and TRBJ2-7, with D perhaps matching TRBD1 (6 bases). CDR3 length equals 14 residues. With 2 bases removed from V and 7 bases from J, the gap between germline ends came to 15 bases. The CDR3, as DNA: TGTGCCAGCAGTTTAAAGGGACAAACGGGAGAGCAGTACTTC. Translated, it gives CASSLKGQTGEQYF.

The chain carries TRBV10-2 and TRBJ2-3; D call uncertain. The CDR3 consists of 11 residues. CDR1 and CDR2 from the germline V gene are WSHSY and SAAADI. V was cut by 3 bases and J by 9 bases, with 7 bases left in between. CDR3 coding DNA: TGCGCCAGCAGTGAACCTTCCACGCAGTATTTT. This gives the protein CASSEPSTQYF.

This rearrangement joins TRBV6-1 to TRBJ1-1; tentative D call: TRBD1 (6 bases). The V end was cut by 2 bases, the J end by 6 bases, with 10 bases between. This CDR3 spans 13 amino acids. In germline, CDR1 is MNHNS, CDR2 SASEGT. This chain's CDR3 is CASSEQGWAEAFF. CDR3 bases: TGTGCCAGCAGTGAACAGGGGTGGGCTGAAGCTTTCTTT.

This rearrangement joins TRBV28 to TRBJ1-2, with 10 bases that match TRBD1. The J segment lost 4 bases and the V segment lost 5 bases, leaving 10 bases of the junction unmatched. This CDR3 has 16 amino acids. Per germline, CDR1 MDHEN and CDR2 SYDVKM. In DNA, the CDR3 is TGTGCCAGCAGTCCAATGACAGGGGGCTTTGGCTATGGCTACACCTTC. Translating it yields CASSPMTGGFGYGYTF.

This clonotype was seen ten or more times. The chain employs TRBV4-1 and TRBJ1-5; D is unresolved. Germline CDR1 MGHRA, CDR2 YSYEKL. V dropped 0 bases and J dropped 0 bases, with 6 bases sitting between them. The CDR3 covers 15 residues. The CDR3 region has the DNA TGCGCCAGCAGCCAAGAACAGTATAGCAATCAGCCCCAGCATTTT. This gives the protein CASSQEQYSNQPQHF.

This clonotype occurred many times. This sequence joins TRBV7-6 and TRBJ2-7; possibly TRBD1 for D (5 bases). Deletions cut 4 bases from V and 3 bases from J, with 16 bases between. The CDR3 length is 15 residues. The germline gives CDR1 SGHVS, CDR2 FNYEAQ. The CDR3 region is CASSSTASRYYEQYF. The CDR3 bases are TGTGCCAGCAGCTCGACAGCGAGTCGCTACTACGAGCAGTACTTC. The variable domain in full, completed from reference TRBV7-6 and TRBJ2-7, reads GAGVSQSPRYKVTKRGQDVALRCDPISGHVSLYWYRQALGQGPEFLTYFNYEAQQDKSGLPNDRFSAERPEGSISTLTIQRTEQRDSAMYRCASSSTASRYYEQYFGPGTRLTVT.

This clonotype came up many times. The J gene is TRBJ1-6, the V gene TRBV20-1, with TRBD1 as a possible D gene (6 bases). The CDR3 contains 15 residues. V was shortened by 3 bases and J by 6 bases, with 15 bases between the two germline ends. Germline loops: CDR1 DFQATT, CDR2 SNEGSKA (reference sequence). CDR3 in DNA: TGCAGTGCTAGTATGTGGGGGGCGCGTAATTCACCCCTCCACTTT. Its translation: CSASMWGARNSPLHF.

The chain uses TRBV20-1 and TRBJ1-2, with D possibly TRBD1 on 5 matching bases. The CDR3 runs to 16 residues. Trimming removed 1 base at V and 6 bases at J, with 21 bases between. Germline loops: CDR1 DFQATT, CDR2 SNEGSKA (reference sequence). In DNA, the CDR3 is TGCAGTGCTAGAGTTTTCCTGCACGGGGGAGCGGATGGCTACACCTTC. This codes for CSARVFLHGGADGYTF.

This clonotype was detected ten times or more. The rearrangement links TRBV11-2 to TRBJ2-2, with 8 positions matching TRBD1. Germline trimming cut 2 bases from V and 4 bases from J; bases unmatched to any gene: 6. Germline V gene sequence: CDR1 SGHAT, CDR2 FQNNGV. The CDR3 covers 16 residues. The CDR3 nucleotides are TGTGCCAGCAGCTTATTTAGGACAGGGACCACCGGGGAGCTGTTTTTT. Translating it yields CASSLFRTGTTGELFF.

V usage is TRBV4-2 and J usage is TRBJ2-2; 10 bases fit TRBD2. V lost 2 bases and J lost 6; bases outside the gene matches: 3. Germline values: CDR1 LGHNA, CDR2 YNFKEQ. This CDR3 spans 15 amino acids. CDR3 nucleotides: TGTGCCAGCAGCCAAACAAGCGGGGGGGCCGGGGAGCTGTTTTTT. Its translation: CASSQTSGGAGELFF.

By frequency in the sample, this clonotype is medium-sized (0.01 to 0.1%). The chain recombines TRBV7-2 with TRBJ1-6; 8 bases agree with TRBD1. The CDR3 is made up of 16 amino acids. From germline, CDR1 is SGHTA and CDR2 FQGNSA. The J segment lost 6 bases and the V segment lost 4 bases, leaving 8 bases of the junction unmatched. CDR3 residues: CASSSRRQGINSPLHF. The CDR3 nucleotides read TGTGCCAGCAGCTCAAGAAGACAGGGGATTAATTCACCCCTCCACTTT.

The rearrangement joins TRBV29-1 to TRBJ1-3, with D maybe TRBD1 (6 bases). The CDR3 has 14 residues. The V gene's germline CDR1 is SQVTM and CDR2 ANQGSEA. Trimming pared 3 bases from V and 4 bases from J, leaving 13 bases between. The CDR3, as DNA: TGCAGCGTTGACGAAGACAGGCGCGGAAACACCATATATTTT. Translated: CSVDEDRRGNTIYF.

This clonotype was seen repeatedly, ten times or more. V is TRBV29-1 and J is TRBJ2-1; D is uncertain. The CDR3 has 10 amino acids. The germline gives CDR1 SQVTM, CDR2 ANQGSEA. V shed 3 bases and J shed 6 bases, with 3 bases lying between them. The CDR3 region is CSVDRNEQFF. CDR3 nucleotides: TGCAGCGTTGACCGCAATGAGCAGTTCTTC.

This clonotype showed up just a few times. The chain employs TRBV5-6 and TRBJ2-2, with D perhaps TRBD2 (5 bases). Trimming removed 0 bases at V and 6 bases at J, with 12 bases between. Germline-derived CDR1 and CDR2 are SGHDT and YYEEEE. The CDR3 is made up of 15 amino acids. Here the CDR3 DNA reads TGTGCCAGCAGCTTGGGACCACTAGATCCCGGGGAGCTGTTTTTT. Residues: CASSLGPLDPGELFF.

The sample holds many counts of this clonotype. CDR3 nucleotides: TGTGCCAGCAGTTCCGGGATAGGGCAGTTCTTC. Amino acids: CASSSGIGQFF. The V gene is TRBV12-3 or TRBV12-4, the J gene TRBJ2-1; D perhaps matches TRBD2 (5 bases). Trimming took 4 bases from V and 12 from J, leaving 10 bases between them. The CDR3 is made up of 11 amino acids.

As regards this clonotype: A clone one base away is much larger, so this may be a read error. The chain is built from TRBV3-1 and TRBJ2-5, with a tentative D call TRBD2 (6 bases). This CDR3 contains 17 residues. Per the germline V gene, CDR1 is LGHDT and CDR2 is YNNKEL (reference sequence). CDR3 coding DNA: TGTGCCGGCAGCCGGGGCCGGCCGGCGGGGTCTCAAGAGACCCAGTACTTC. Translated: CAGSRGRPAGSQETQYF.

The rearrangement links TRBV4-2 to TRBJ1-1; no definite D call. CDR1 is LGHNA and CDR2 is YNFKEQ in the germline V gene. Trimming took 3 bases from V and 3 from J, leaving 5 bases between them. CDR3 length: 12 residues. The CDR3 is CASSQVDTEAFF. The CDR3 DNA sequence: TGTGCCAGCAGCCAGGTCGACACTGAAGCTTTCTTT.

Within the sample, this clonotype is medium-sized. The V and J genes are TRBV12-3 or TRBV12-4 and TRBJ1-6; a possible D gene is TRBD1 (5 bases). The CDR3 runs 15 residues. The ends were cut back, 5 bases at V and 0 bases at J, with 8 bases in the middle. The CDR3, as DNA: TGTGCCAGCAGTACGACAGACTCCTATAATTCACCCCTCCACTTT. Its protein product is CASSTTDSYNSPLHF.

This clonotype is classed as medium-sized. This CDR3 is CASSWWTGADTIYF. The CDR3, as DNA: TGTGCCAGCAGCTGGTGGACAGGGGCAGACACCATATATTTT. This chain uses TRBV5-5 with TRBJ1-3; 9 bases align to TRBD1. This CDR3 is built from 14 residues. Germline V gene lookup returns CDR1 SGHKS and CDR2 YYEKEE (reference sequence). The J segment lost 8 bases and the V segment lost 3 bases, leaving 6 bases of the junction unmatched.

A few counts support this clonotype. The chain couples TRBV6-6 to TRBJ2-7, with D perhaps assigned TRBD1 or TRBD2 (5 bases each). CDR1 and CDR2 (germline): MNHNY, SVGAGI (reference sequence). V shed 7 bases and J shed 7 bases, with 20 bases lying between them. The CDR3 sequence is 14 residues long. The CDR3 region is CASTPLRGRGEQYF. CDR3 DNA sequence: TGTGCCAGCACCCCCCTCCGGGGCCGTGGGGAGCAGTACTTC.

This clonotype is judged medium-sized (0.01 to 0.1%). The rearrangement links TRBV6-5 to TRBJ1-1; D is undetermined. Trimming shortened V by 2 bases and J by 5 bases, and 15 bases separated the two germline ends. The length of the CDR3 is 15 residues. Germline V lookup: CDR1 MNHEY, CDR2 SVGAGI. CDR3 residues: CASSYGFTPGTEAFF. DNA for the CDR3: TGTGCCAGCAGTTACGGCTTCACACCGGGGACTGAAGCTTTCTTT.

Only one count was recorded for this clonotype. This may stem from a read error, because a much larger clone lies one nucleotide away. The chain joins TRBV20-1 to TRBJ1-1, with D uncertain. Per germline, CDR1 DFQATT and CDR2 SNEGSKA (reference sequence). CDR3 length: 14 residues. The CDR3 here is CSARDPGMNTEASF. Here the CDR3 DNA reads TGCAGTGCTAGAGATCCCGGGATGAACACTGAAGCTTCCTTT.

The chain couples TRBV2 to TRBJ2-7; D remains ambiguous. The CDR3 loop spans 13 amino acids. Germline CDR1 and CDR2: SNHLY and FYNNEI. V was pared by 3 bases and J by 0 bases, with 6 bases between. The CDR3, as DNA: TGTGCCAGCAGTGACAATGACTCCTACGAGCAGTACTTC. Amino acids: CASSDNDSYEQYF.

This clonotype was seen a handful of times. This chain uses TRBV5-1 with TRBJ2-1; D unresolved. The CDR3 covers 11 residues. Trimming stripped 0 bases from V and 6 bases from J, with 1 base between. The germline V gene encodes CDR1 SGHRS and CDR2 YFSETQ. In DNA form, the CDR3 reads TGCGCCAGCAGCTTGGGCAATGAGCAGTTCTTC. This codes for CASSLGNEQFF. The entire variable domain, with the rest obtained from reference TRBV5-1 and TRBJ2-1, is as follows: KAGVTQTPRYLIKTRGQQVTLSCSPISGHRSVSWYQQTPGQGLQFLFEYFSETQRNKGNFPGRFSGRQFSNSRSEMNVSTLELGDSALYLCASSLGNEQFFGPGTRLTVL.